These 20 T cell receptor beta chains came from one sample sequenced in a study of Graves' ophthalmopathy and Graves' hyperthyroidism (dated by TCRdb to the late 2010s). Data came from an Illumina HiSeq 2000. For repertoire sequencing, TCR beta CDR3 regions were amplified from RNA transcripts. The first round was an RT-PCR using HTBI primers with the Qiagen OneStep RT-PCR kit, and this first round was followed by a second-round multiplex PCR, then size selection and purification. TCRdb reanalyzed the raw reads on its own, using fastp at Q25 for trimming and MiXCR for clone calling, and kept in-frame beta chains. Every entry covers one CDR3 protein and lists the most common genes and DNA from its rows. This sample gives about 150,000 distinct CDR3 sequences in total; approximately 38% of them show up just once. Under 7% of the sample goes to the ten largest clones. Material for sequencing was peripheral blood. The receptors shown here come from a woman aged 40 to 50 with Graves' ophthalmopathy. Donor details come from another sample of the same person, matched by shared clones.

V and J are TRBV12-3 or TRBV12-4 and TRBJ2-5; 9 bases fit TRBD1. V lost 5 bases and J lost 4; bases outside the gene matches: 8. CDR3 length: 15 residues. The CDR3: CASSQGTGMVETQYF. The CDR3 nucleotides are TGTGCCAGCAGTCAAGGGACAGGGATGGTAGAGACCCAGTACTTC.

V usage is TRBV6-1 and J usage is TRBJ1-5; D not resolved. This CDR3 is 13 amino acids long. Germline V gene lookup returns CDR1 MNHNS and CDR2 SASEGT. V lost 1 base and J lost 9, with 10 bases in between. In DNA form, the CDR3 reads TGTGCCAGCAGTGAAGGACCGCATGCGCCCCAGCATTTT. As protein: CASSEGPHAPQHF.

The sample holds many counts of this clonotype. The chain has TRBV28 and TRBJ2-6; 7 nucleotides agree with TRBD1. V lost 5 bases and J lost 4; bases outside the gene matches: 5. The CDR3 is 15 amino acids. Germline V lookup: CDR1 MDHEN, CDR2 SYDVKM. The CDR3 DNA follows: TGTGCCAGCAGTCCCACAGGGGCCGGGGCCAACGTCCTGACTTTC. It translates to CASSPTGAGANVLTF.

The chain joins TRBV12-3 or TRBV12-4 to TRBJ1-5; no definite D call. The CDR3 length is 13 residues. The V end was cut by 1 base, the J end by 7 bases, with 8 bases between. The CDR3 nucleotides are TGTGCCAGCAGTTTAGAGGTAGGACAGCCCCAGCATTTT. Translating gives CASSLEVGQPQHF.

The chain couples TRBV6-1 to TRBJ2-5, with 8 bases lining up with TRBD2. The germline gives CDR1 MNHNS, CDR2 SASEGT. V dropped 7 bases and J dropped 3; count of bases not matched to a gene: 13. The CDR3 length is 16 residues. CDR3 sequence (DNA): TGTGCCAGCAAGGGACTAAGCGGGAGTTGGAAAGAGACCCAGTACTTC. Protein: CASKGLSGSWKETQYF.

This clonotype was seen ten or more times. This chain joins TRBV19 and TRBJ1-6, with D possibly being TRBD1 (6 bases). The CDR3 is 16 amino acids. Germline V gene data show CDR1 as LNHDA and CDR2 as SQIVND (reference sequence). Deletions cut 4 bases from V and 6 bases from J, with 16 bases between. The CDR3 spells CASSRSRTALNSPLHF. The CDR3 DNA follows: TGTGCCAGTAGTAGGAGTCGGACAGCCCTTAATTCACCCCTCCACTTT. Together with reference TRBV19 and TRBJ1-6, the CDR3 gives the full variable domain: DGGITQSPKYLFRKEGQNVTLSCEQNLNHDAMYWYRQDPGQGLRLIYYSQIVNDFQKGDIAEGYSVSREKKESFPLTVTSAQKNPTAFYLCASSRSRTALNSPLHFGNGTRLTVT.

The chain couples TRBV7-2 to TRBJ1-5, with D perhaps TRBD1 (5 bases). Looked up from germline, CDR1 is SGHTA and CDR2 is FQGNSA. The CDR3 covers 14 residues. V lost 2 bases to trimming and J lost 7 bases, with 12 bases between them. The CDR3 DNA follows: TGTGCCAGCAGCTTAAGTGTGGGGACCCAGCCCCAGCATTTT. It encodes CASSLSVGTQPQHF.

This clonotype has a count of ten or more. The rearrangement joins TRBV5-1 to TRBJ2-7; 11 nucleotides line up with TRBD2. This CDR3 has 15 amino acids. V was clipped by 2 bases and J by 5 bases; unmatched bases: 6. CDR1 and CDR2 from the germline V gene are SGHRS and YFSETQ. The CDR3 nucleotides read TGCGCCAGCAGCTTCCTAGCGGGGGGACGAGACGAGCAGTACTTC. Amino acids: CASSFLAGGRDEQYF.

This clonotype appeared many times. The chain recombines TRBV27 with TRBJ1-6; 8 bases are shared with TRBD1. This CDR3 region has 15 residues. Germline V gene sequence: CDR1 MNHEY, CDR2 SMNVEV (reference sequence). V gave up 0 bases and J gave up 11 bases; unmatched junction bases: 6. Written as DNA, the CDR3 is TGTGCCAGCAGTTTATCCGGACAGGGTCTAACACCCCTCCACTTT. Amino acids: CASSLSGQGLTPLHF.

For the CDR3, the DNA is TGTGCCAGCACTCCGGCCGCCGGGTGGTACGAGCAGTACTTC. It specifies CASTPAAGWYEQYF. The chain uses TRBV5-5 and TRBJ2-7; unclear D gene. The CDR3 has 14 residues. Germline values: CDR1 SGHKS, CDR2 YYEKEE (reference sequence). V was cut by 6 bases and J by 4 bases, with 17 bases left in between.

The V gene is TRBV12-3 or TRBV12-4, the J gene TRBJ2-7; D is perhaps TRBD1 (6 bases). The CDR3 is 16 residues long. With 5 bases removed from V and 0 bases from J, the gap between germline ends came to 17 bases. CDR3 DNA sequence: TGTGCCAGCAGTAGATGGGGGACACAGAGCTCCTACGAGCAGTACTTC. Translating it yields CASSRWGTQSSYEQYF.

The chain couples TRBV6-1 to TRBJ2-5, with TRBD1 identical over 8 bases. Trimming removed 6 bases from V and 4 bases from J; junction bases left unmatched: 7. Germline lookup yields CDR1 MNHNS and CDR2 SASEGT. The CDR3 spans 14 residues. CDR3 coding DNA: TGTGCCAGCAGGCCCCCAGGGGGCAGAGAGACCCAGTACTTC. This sequence encodes CASRPPGGRETQYF.

This clonotype was counted many times. CDR3 loop: CASSYSRDSSYEQYF. The DNA for the CDR3 is TGTGCCAGCAGTTACTCTCGTGACAGCTCCTACGAGCAGTACTTC. The chain is built from TRBV6-5 and TRBJ2-7; the D gene is possibly TRBD1 (5 bases). Deletions cut 0 bases from V and 0 bases from J, with 9 bases between. Germline CDR1 MNHEY, CDR2 SVGAGI. This CDR3 is 15 amino acids long.

This chain connects TRBV27 to TRBJ2-6; the D gene is possibly TRBD1 (6 bases). The CDR3 covers 15 residues. CDR1 MNHEY and CDR2 SMNVEV come from the germline V gene (reference sequence). V dropped 6 bases and J dropped 1 base, with 10 bases sitting between them. CDR3 protein: CASRGHPSGANVLTF. CDR3 DNA sequence: TGTGCCAGCAGGGGACATCCTTCTGGGGCCAACGTCCTGACTTTC.

The CDR3 bases are TGTGCCAGCAGGTCAGCGGTAAGCTCCTACGAGCAGTACTTC. As protein: CASRSAVSSYEQYF. V is TRBV12-3 or TRBV12-4 and J is TRBJ2-7, with D possibly TRBD2 on 5 matching bases. CDR3 length: 14 residues. Trimming removed 6 bases at V and 0 bases at J, with 12 bases between.

This clonotype was found many times. V usage is TRBV4-3 and J usage is TRBJ1-6, with a possible D match to TRBD1 (6 bases). Trimming removed 3 bases from V and 0 bases from J, with 6 bases in between. The germline V gene has CDR1 LGHNA and CDR2 YSLEER. The CDR3 has 15 amino acids. The CDR3 region is CASSQDSSYNSPLHF. DNA for the CDR3: TGCGCCAGCAGCCAGGACAGCTCCTATAATTCACCCCTCCACTTT.

This clonotype was picked up many times. V usage is TRBV3-1 and J usage is TRBJ1-3, with D perhaps matching TRBD1 (5 bases). The germline V gene has CDR1 LGHDT and CDR2 YNNKEL (reference sequence). V was shortened by 4 bases and J by 0 bases, with 13 bases between the two germline ends. This CDR3 region has 16 residues. CDR3 region: CASSPRQRISGNTIYF. The CDR3 coding sequence is TGTGCCAGCAGCCCCCGACAGCGAATCTCTGGAAACACCATATATTTT.

This clonotype occurred many times. This chain connects TRBV3-1 to TRBJ1-4; maybe TRBD1 (5 bases). The V gene lost 1 base and the J gene lost 12 bases, with 9 bases spanning the gap. This CDR3 has 12 amino acids. CDR1 is LGHDT and CDR2 is YNNKEL in the germline V gene (reference sequence). The CDR3 region is CASSQVRRELFF. CDR3 DNA sequence: TGTGCCAGCAGCCAAGTGCGCAGGGAACTGTTTTTT.

This clonotype was counted many times. The gene calls are TRBV30 and TRBJ2-5, with 11 bases identical to TRBD1. CDR3 length: 15 amino acids. CDR1 is GTSNPN, CDR2 SVGIG, per germline (reference sequence). V was pared by 2 bases and J by 5 bases, with 7 bases of the junction left unmatched. The CDR3 loop is CAWSSAGTGGETQYF. The CDR3 nucleotides are TGTGCCTGGAGTTCGGCCGGGACAGGGGGTGAGACCCAGTACTTC. Full variable domain (missing parts from reference TRBV30 and TRBJ2-5): SQTIHQWPATLVQPVGSPLSLECTVEGTSNPNLYWYRQAAGRGLQLLFYSVGIGQISSEVPQNLSASRPQDRQFILSSKKLLLSDSGFYLCAWSSAGTGGETQYFGPGTRLLVL.

This clonotype was seen many times. The chain carries TRBV12-3 or TRBV12-4 and TRBJ2-5; TRBD1 agrees at 10 bases. With 4 bases clipped from V and 5 bases from J, the junction kept 7 bases outside the gene matches. The CDR3 consists of 15 residues. DNA of the CDR3: TGTGCCAGCAGTTCGGGACAGGGGATGTTGGAGACCCAGTACTTC. Translation gives CASSSGQGMLETQYF.